This is a list of T cell receptor beta chains from one sample in a study of shared clonotypes between healthy human individuals. The assay was immunoSEQ multiplex PCR, and TCRdb's table has in-frame clones only and misses some. This table has 2 million to 2.5 million clones, about 95% appearing once. The sample consisted of naive CD8+ T cells sorted from blood. The receptors were sampled from a man in his late teens or twenties in good health. CDR3s include the opening cysteine and the closing phenylalanine or tryptophan. The D gene is left open where the match is weak. For some rows the clone size is stated as once, few or many, or as a class when expanded; others skip it.

clone size | J gene | V gene | D gene | CDR3 protein | CDR3 DNA
- | TRBJ2-3 | TRBV18 | - | CASSLPSRTDTQYF | TGTGCCAGCTCACTACCGTCGCGGACAGATACGCAGTATTTT
- | TRBJ2-7 | TRBV5-5 | - | CASSQERQGKGISYEQYF | TGTGCCAGCAGCCAAGAAAGGCAGGGGAAGGGGATCTCCTACGAGCAGTACTTC
- | TRBJ2-5 | TRBV10-3 | TRBD2 | CAIGTSGAQETQYF | TGTGCCATCGGGACTAGCGGGGCACAAGAGACCCAGTACTTC
- | TRBJ2-2 | TRBV14 | - | CASSPTTGELFF | TGTGCCAGCAGCCCGACCACCGGGGAGCTGTTTTTT
- | TRBJ1-2 | TRBV7-9 | - | CASSLSQGPSNYGYTF | TGTGCCAGCAGCTTAAGCCAGGGGCCTTCTAACTATGGCTACACCTTC
- | TRBJ2-1 | TRBV25-1 | TRBD1 | CASSGGTGILNEQFF | TGTGCCAGCAGTGGCGGGACAGGGATTTTGAATGAGCAGTTCTTC
- | TRBJ1-6 | TRBV19 | - | CASSSLSTGSYNSPLHF | TGTGCCAGTAGTTCCCTATCGACAGGAAGCTATAATTCACCCCTCCACTTT
- | TRBJ2-1 | TRBV4-3 | - | CASSQDLDSVEFF | TGCGCCAGCAGCCAGGACCTTGACTCCGTCGAATTCTTC
- | TRBJ2-7 | TRBV13 | - | CASSLETSYEQYF | TGTGCCAGCAGCTTAGAAACCTCCTACGAGCAGTACTTC
- | TRBJ2-1 | TRBV2 | - | CASRGGEGRNEQFF | TGTGCCAGCAGAGGGGGGGAGGGCCGCAATGAGCAGTTCTTC
- | TRBJ2-7 | TRBV29-1 | TRBD1 | CSASMGQGAHEQYF | TGCAGCGCAAGTATGGGACAGGGGGCTCACGAGCAGTACTTC
- | TRBJ2-1 | TRBV5-8 | TRBD1 | CASSFETGGPYNEQFF | TGTGCCAGCAGCTTTGAGACAGGGGGGCCGTACAATGAGCAGTTCTTC
- | TRBJ2-1 | TRBV6-5 | - | CASSYLRGGNEQFF | TGTGCCAGCAGTTACCTAAGGGGTGGGAATGAGCAGTTCTTC
- | TRBJ1-2 | TRBV6-5 | - | CASSYGLGIYGYTF | TGTGCCAGCAGTTACGGGTTAGGGATCTATGGCTACACCTTC
once | TRBJ2-4 | TRBV20-1 | - | CSAKENIQYF | TGCAGTGCTAAGGAAAACATTCAGTACTTC
once | TRBJ2-7 | TRBV28 | TRBD1 | CATDYTGGSYEQYF | TGTGCCACCGACTACACAGGGGGCTCCTACGAGCAGTACTTC
once | TRBJ1-4 | TRBV7-9 | TRBD1 | CASSLSTGGETNEKLFF | TGTGCCAGCAGCTTATCCACAGGGGGAGAAACTAATGAAAAACTGTTTTTT